Listed below are T cell receptor beta chains from one sample, sequenced in a study of shared clonotypes between healthy human individuals. Here immunoSEQ multiplex PCR was the method, and the copy in TCRdb shows in-frame clones only, minus some. The table has about 1.9 million clones, 90% to 95% seen once. Input material: naive CD8+ T cells from PBMCs. The source of these receptors is a man aged 18 to 29 in good health. Some clones in this sample may be carry-over from other donors' samples. Both conserved end residues are part of each CDR3. The D gene is left open where the match is weak. Rows give clone size only sometimes, using once, few, many, or a class for an expanded clone.

j_gene	v_gene	abundance	d_gene	CDR3aa	CDR3nt
TRBJ1-2	TRBV7-9	.	.	CASSRNYGYTF	TGTGCCAGCAGCCGTAACTATGGCTACACCTTC
TRBJ2-1	TRBV9	.	.	CASSVGSSTYNEQFF	TGTGCCAGCAGCGTAGGCAGCAGTACCTACAATGAGCAGTTCTTC
TRBJ2-1	TRBV18	.	.	CASSPAEQGYIDEQFF	TGTGCCAGCTCACCAGCGGAACAGGGTTACATTGATGAGCAGTTCTTC
TRBJ2-7	TRBV15	.	TRBD1	CATQDRSYEQYF	TGTGCCACTCAGGACAGGTCCTACGAGCAGTACTTC
TRBJ2-7	TRBV11-2	.	.	CASSVLPGAEQYF	TGTGCCAGCAGTGTTCTCCCGGGGGCGGAGCAGTACTTC
TRBJ2-2	TRBV5-1	.	TRBD2	CASSLTSGVRNTGELFF	TGCGCCAGCAGCTTGACTAGCGGAGTACGGAACACCGGGGAGCTGTTTTTT
TRBJ2-7	TRBV2	.	.	CASSGDSYEQYF	TGTGCCAGCAGTGGTGACTCCTACGAGCAGTACTTC
TRBJ1-1	TRBV14	once	.	CASSQDRGEGAFF	TGTGCCAGCAGCCAAGATAGGGGAGAAGGAGCTTTCTTT
TRBJ2-3	TRBV28	.	.	CASSSSLGTGSTDTQYF	TGTGCCAGCAGTTCCTCATTAGGGACCGGGAGCACAGATACGCAGTATTTT
TRBJ2-3	TRBV9	.	.	CASSVTTSTDTQYF	TGTGCCAGCAGCGTAACGACTAGCACAGATACGCAGTATTTT
TRBJ2-1	TRBV28	.	.	CASSLGSSLYNEQFF	TGTGCCAGCAGTTTAGGGTCTTCCCTATACAATGAGCAGTTCTTC
TRBJ1-5	TRBV5-8	.	.	CASSLARENQPQHF	TGTGCCAGCAGCTTGGCCCGTGAAAATCAGCCCCAGCATTTT
TRBJ2-2	TRBV9	.	.	CASSVGGTQNTGELFF	TGTGCCAGCAGCGTAGGTGGGACACAGAACACCGGGGAGCTGTTTTTT
TRBJ1-2	TRBV18	.	.	CASSPPGDGYGYTF	TGTGCCAGCTCACCTCCGGGGGATGGCTATGGCTACACCTTC
TRBJ2-7	TRBV7-8	.	.	CASSFGRGSSYEQYF	TGTGCCAGCAGCTTTGGCAGAGGTAGCTCCTACGAGCAGTACTTC
TRBJ1-3	TRBV28	.	.	CASSENLRNTIYF	TGTGCCAGCAGCGAGAATCTGAGAAACACCATATATTTT
TRBJ2-5	TRBV23-1	.	.	CASSQSQMVGLETQYF	TGCGCCAGCAGTCAATCTCAGATGGTGGGGCTAGAGACCCAGTACTTC
TRBJ2-7	TRBV9	.	.	CASSVEDRREKQYF	TGTGCCAGCAGCGTAGAGGACAGGAGGGAAAAGCAGTACTTC
TRBJ1-2	TRBV4-1	.	TRBD1	CASSQFRSGRGQYGYTF	TGCGCCAGCAGCCAATTCCGGTCCGGCAGGGGGCAATATGGCTACACCTTC
TRBJ2-7	TRBV15	.	TRBD2	CATRASGSYEQYF	TGTGCCACCCGGGCTAGCGGGAGCTACGAGCAGTACTTC
TRBJ1-1	TRBV19	.	.	CASSVTGMGDPEAFF	TGTGCCAGTAGTGTAACAGGAATGGGAGACCCTGAAGCTTTCTTT
TRBJ2-3	TRBV5-1	.	.	CASSFFPRPTDTQYF	TGCGCCAGCAGCTTTTTCCCTCGTCCAACAGATACGCAGTATTTT
TRBJ2-3	TRBV9	.	.	CASSPDEGLTDTQYF	TGTGCCAGCAGCCCAGATGAAGGGTTAACAGATACGCAGTATTTT
TRBJ2-1	TRBV14	.	.	CASSHLKDSYNEQFF	TGTGCCAGCAGCCATCTCAAGGACAGCTACAATGAGCAGTTCTTC
TRBJ2-7	TRBV27	once	TRBD2	CASRSSGWEHEQYF	TGTGCCAGCAGATCTAGCGGGTGGGAGCACGAGCAGTACTTC
TRBJ2-3	TRBV2	.	TRBD2	CASSGGLATTDTQYF	TGTGCCAGCAGTGGCGGACTAGCGACCACAGATACGCAGTATTTT
TRBJ2-5	TRBV28	.	.	CASSFIIQETQYF	TGTGCCAGCAGTTTTATCATCCAAGAGACCCAGTACTTC
TRBJ1-1	TRBV11-2	.	TRBD1	CASSSGQGVTEAFF	TGTGCCAGCAGCTCGGGACAGGGGGTCACTGAAGCTTTCTTT
TRBJ2-7	TRBV28	.	TRBD1	CASRTVTGGQTVLGYF	TGTGCCAGCAGAACCGTGACAGGGGGCCAGACGGTATTAGGATACTTC
TRBJ2-7	TRBV6-1	.	TRBD1	CASSMTGSNYEQYF	TGTGCCAGCAGCATGACAGGGAGTAACTACGAGCAGTACTTC
TRBJ2-7	TRBV7-9	.	.	CASSPRTEYEQYF	TGTGCCAGCAGCCCCCGAACAGAATACGAGCAGTACTTC
TRBJ1-1	TRBV14	few	TRBD1	CASSQQQGFWDTEAFF	TGTGCCAGCAGCCAGCAACAGGGGTTCTGGGACACTGAAGCTTTCTTT
TRBJ2-2	TRBV6-6	.	TRBD1	CASSYSNRGPTGELFF	TGTGCCAGCAGTTACTCGAACAGGGGACCTACCGGGGAGCTGTTTTTT
TRBJ2-7	TRBV23-1	.	.	CASPRHEQYF	TGCGCCAGCCCAAGGCACGAGCAGTACTTC
TRBJ2-7	TRBV7-8	.	.	CASSLGRTGRRDEQYF	TGTGCCAGCAGCTTAGGACGCACGGGAAGGCGAGACGAGCAGTACTTC
TRBJ2-3	TRBV4-3	.	TRBD2	CASSQDFPAGGGTDTQYF	TGCGCCAGCAGCCAAGATTTCCCGGCGGGAGGAGGCACAGATACGCAGTATTTT
TRBJ2-1	TRBV7-8	.	.	CASSLARRFNEQFF	TGTGCCAGCAGCTTAGCCCGGCGTTTCAATGAGCAGTTCTTC
TRBJ1-2	TRBV28	.	.	CASRGTTVFYGYTF	TGTGCCAGCAGAGGGACGACAGTATTCTATGGCTACACCTTC
TRBJ2-2	TRBV10-1	.	.	CASSESRGGAGELFF	TGCGCCAGCAGTGAGTCGCGAGGAGGGGCCGGGGAGCTGTTTTTT
TRBJ2-5	TRBV7-9	.	.	CASSLNPSDPQETQYF	TGTGCCAGCAGCTTAAACCCTAGCGACCCACAAGAGACCCAGTACTTC
TRBJ2-7	TRBV4-3	.	.	CASSPSIGKTYEQYF	TGCGCCAGCAGCCCATCAATTGGGAAAACCTACGAGCAGTACTTC
TRBJ2-3	TRBV28	once	.	CASSTTGRSTDTQYF	TGTGCCAGCAGTACTACCGGAAGAAGCACAGATACGCAGTATTTT
TRBJ2-7	TRBV6-1	once	.	CASSEAGSSYEQYF	TGTGCCAGCAGTGAGGCGGGGTCTTCCTACGAGCAGTACTTC
TRBJ2-7	TRBV19	once	TRBD2	CASSTLAGEVYEQYF	TGTGCCAGTAGTACCTTAGCGGGAGAGGTCTACGAGCAGTACTTC
TRBJ1-1	TRBV2	.	.	CASTEGGEAFF	TGTGCCAGCACCGAGGGGGGTGAAGCTTTCTTT
TRBJ2-7	TRBV20-1	once	.	CSAPIPPEQYF	TGCAGTGCCCCGATCCCCCCTGAGCAGTACTTC